This T cell receptor (beta chain) was retrieved from a study of blood T cell repertoires in COVID-19. Measured with immunoSEQ multiplex PCR; TCRdb has only the in-frame clones, and not every one. The sample lists about 73,000 clones, over 85% seen once, with about 16% in the top ten. Germline trimming cut 7 bases from V and 1 base from J; bases unmatched to any gene: 6. Germline CDR1 and CDR2: SNHLY and FYNNEI. CDR3 length: 15 amino acids. The sequence came from a woman aged 80 or over with active or convalescent COVID-19. Material for sequencing was peripheral blood. The chain recombines TRBV2 with TRBJ2-3, with 9 nucleotides matching TRBD2. As DNA, the CDR3 is TGTGCCAGCATACGGCTAGCGGGGCGCACAGATACGCAGTATTTT. Amino acid sequence: CASIRLAGRTDTQYF. The variable domain in full, completed from reference TRBV2 and TRBJ2-3, reads EPEVTQTPSHQVTQMGQEVILRCVPISNHLYFYWYRQILGQKVEFLVSFYNNEISEKSEIFDDQFSVERPDGSNFTLKIRSTKLEDSAMYFCASIRLAGRTDTQYFGPGTRLTVL.